The 14 T cell receptor beta chains reported below all come from one sample, sequenced in a study of shared clonotypes between healthy human individuals. Sequencing was performed with immunoSEQ multiplex PCR; in TCRdb, only in-frame clones are kept and a portion is missing. This table holds some 2.1 million clones, approximately 95% found once. Sequenced: naive CD4+ T cells sorted from blood. Noted subset: CD45RA+ positively selected. The receptors were sampled from a young man in good health.

The chain recombines TRBV6-1 with TRBJ1-1; 7 bases are shared with TRBD1. The trim removed 4 bases at V and 4 bases at J, leaving 6 bases unmatched. The CDR3 runs to 14 residues. Germline V lookup: CDR1 MNHNS, CDR2 SASEGT. The CDR3 sequence is CASSVTGAGTEAFF. The DNA of the CDR3 is TGTGCCAGCAGTGTTACAGGGGCGGGCACTGAAGCTTTCTTT.

V usage is TRBV6-5 and J usage is TRBJ2-7; 7 bases agree with TRBD2. The CDR3 consists of 14 residues. V shed 4 bases and J 2 bases; nucleotides not matched to a gene: 5. The germline V gene encodes CDR1 MNHEY and CDR2 SVGAGI. DNA for the CDR3: TGTGCCAGCAGTTCCCCAGCGGGAACCTACGAGCAGTACTTC. Translating gives CASSSPAGTYEQYF.

Turning to this clone: At the DNA level, this CDR3 is encoded by other sequences in the same sample as well. The chain combines TRBV5-1 with TRBJ2-5; TRBD2 is a possible D gene (5 bases). V was trimmed by 0 bases and J by 5 bases, leaving 11 bases between them. CDR3 length: 14 residues. CDR1 and CDR2 from the germline V gene are SGHRS and YFSETQ. The CDR3 coding sequence is TGCGCCAGCAGCTTGGCCGGGGTCCGGGAGACCCAGTACTTC. Residues: CASSLAGVRETQYF. The whole variable domain, filled in from reference TRBV5-1 and TRBJ2-5, reads KAGVTQTPRYLIKTRGQQVTLSCSPISGHRSVSWYQQTPGQGLQFLFEYFSETQRNKGNFPGRFSGRQFSNSRSEMNVSTLELGDSALYLCASSLAGVRETQYFGPGTRLLVL.

The chain combines TRBV9 with TRBJ2-5; 9 nucleotides line up with TRBD1. Germline V gene sequence: CDR1 SGDLS, CDR2 YYNGEE. The length of the CDR3 is 15 residues. Trimming took 2 bases from V and 4 from J; bases not matched to a gene: 6. In DNA form, the CDR3 reads TGTGCCAGCAGCGTGGACAGGGGACAAGGAGAGACCCAGTACTTC. Its protein is CASSVDRGQGETQYF.

This clone was seen repeatedly, ten times or more. The DNA for the CDR3 is TGTGCCAGCAGCCTGAAGGGCTACACCATATATTTT. Protein sequence: CASSLKGYTIYF. The chain couples TRBV11-1 to TRBJ1-3; D not resolved. CDR1 SGHAT and CDR2 FQDESV come from the germline V gene (reference sequence). V was pared by 5 bases and J by 8 bases, with 10 bases between. CDR3 size: 12 residues.

The V call is TRBV5-4, the J call TRBJ2-7; TRBD1 aligns across 12 bases. The V and J ends lost 5 bases and 0 bases, in that order; junction bases with no gene match: 3. CDR3 length equals 15 residues. Germline CDR1 SGHNT, CDR2 YYREEE (reference sequence). CDR3 loop: CASSWGQGASYEQYF. The CDR3, as DNA: TGTGCCAGCAGTTGGGGACAGGGGGCCTCCTACGAGCAGTACTTC.

The chain is built from TRBV7-8 and TRBJ1-2; 8 bases match TRBD1. The J segment lost 4 bases and the V segment lost 1 base, leaving 14 bases of the junction unmatched. The CDR3 is 18 residues long. CDR1 SGHVS and CDR2 FQNEAQ come from the germline V gene. CDR3 in amino acids: CASSLGGGAGGDGYGYTF. Written as DNA, the CDR3 is TGTGCCAGCAGCTTAGGCGGGGGGGCAGGGGGCGATGGCTATGGCTACACCTTC.

The chain couples TRBV6-6 to TRBJ2-7, with D hard to call. This CDR3 is 13 amino acids long. V shed 2 bases and J shed 3 bases, with 8 bases lying between them. Germline lookup yields CDR1 MNHNY and CDR2 SVGAGI (reference sequence). Here the CDR3 reads CASSYKYGYEQYF. CDR3 nucleotide sequence: TGTGCCAGCAGTTACAAGTATGGCTACGAGCAGTACTTC.

V usage is TRBV7-9 and J usage is TRBJ1-3, with 7 positions matching TRBD1. The V and J ends lost 5 bases and 3 bases, in that order; junction bases with no gene match: 7. The CDR3 is made up of 15 amino acids. The germline CDR1 and CDR2 sequences are SEHNR and FQNEAQ (reference sequence). The CDR3 DNA is TGTGCCAGCAGCCCGGGGACAGTTATTGGAAACACCATATATTTT. Amino acid sequence: CASSPGTVIGNTIYF.

The chain uses TRBV5-6 and TRBJ2-3; D is possibly TRBD1 or TRBD2 (6 bases each). Deletions cut 0 bases from V and 3 bases from J, with 8 bases between. The germline V gene has CDR1 SGHDT and CDR2 YYEEEE. The CDR3 length is 14 residues. The CDR3 DNA reads TGTGCCAGCAGCTTGGCGGGGGCGACAGATACGCAGTATTTT. Translation gives CASSLAGATDTQYF.

The CDR3 region is CASSQAGQGTYEQYF. The CDR3 bases are TGTGCCAGCAGCCAAGCGGGACAGGGGACCTACGAGCAGTACTTC. The rearrangement links TRBV4-2 to TRBJ2-7; 10 nucleotides agree with TRBD1. This CDR3 has 15 amino acids. Germline lookup yields CDR1 LGHNA and CDR2 YNFKEQ. Losses at the gene ends were 1 base for V and 2 bases for J; bases not matched to a gene: 2.

The chain has TRBV10-3 and TRBJ2-1; D is perhaps TRBD2 (6 bases). V was shortened by 11 bases and J by 6 bases, with 14 bases between the two germline ends. Germline CDR1 reads ENHRY; CDR2 reads SYGVKD. The CDR3 has 12 amino acids. The CDR3 loop reads CAAGGASNEQFF. In DNA, the CDR3 is TGTGCCGCCGGGGGTGCCAGCAATGAGCAGTTCTTC.

The chain recombines TRBV10-3 with TRBJ2-2; 7 nucleotides agree with TRBD1. The germline V gene encodes CDR1 ENHRY and CDR2 SYGVKD. The CDR3 extends over 18 amino acids. After removal of 2 bases from V and 1 base from J, the junction contained 10 bases not matched to a gene. The CDR3 loop reads CAISERVSGTENTGELFF. As DNA, the CDR3 is TGTGCCATCAGTGAGAGAGTATCCGGGACAGAGAACACCGGGGAGCTGTTTTTT.

This clone was found once. The J gene is TRBJ2-1, the V gene TRBV6-5; D might be TRBD2 (6 bases). Trimming cost V 2 bases and J 10 bases, with 9 bases left between them. The germline V gene encodes CDR1 MNHEY and CDR2 SVGAGI. There are 12 residues in the CDR3. DNA for the CDR3: TGTGCCAGCAGTTACATCGCGGGGGAGCAGTTCTTC. Protein product: CASSYIAGEQFF.